In its sample, the clone carrying this TCR beta chain was seen once. Its antigen is undetermined. This table comes from immunoSEQ multiplex PCR, and its TCRdb copy is limited to in-frame clones, with some not included. Of about 180,000 clones in the sample, just over 90% were seen once. CDR1 and CDR2 from the germline V gene are MNHEY and SVGAGI. J lost 0 bases, V lost 0 bases, and 1 base had no gene match. There are 16 residues in the CDR3. This entry belongs to a study of T cell responses to AZD1222 COVID-19 vaccine. Whole-study results and caveats: Donor demographics were predominantly white British with a female majority; clonal diversity may be underestimated.

This chain joins TRBV6-5 and TRBJ2-3; 9 bases map to TRBD2. This receptor was identified in an adult in good health. The input for sequencing was peripheral blood, taken on day 0 of AZD1222 vaccination. The CDR3 sequence is CASSYSAGGSTDTQYF. For the CDR3, the DNA is TGTGCCAGCAGTTACTCGGCGGGGGGGAGCACAGATACGCAGTATTTT.